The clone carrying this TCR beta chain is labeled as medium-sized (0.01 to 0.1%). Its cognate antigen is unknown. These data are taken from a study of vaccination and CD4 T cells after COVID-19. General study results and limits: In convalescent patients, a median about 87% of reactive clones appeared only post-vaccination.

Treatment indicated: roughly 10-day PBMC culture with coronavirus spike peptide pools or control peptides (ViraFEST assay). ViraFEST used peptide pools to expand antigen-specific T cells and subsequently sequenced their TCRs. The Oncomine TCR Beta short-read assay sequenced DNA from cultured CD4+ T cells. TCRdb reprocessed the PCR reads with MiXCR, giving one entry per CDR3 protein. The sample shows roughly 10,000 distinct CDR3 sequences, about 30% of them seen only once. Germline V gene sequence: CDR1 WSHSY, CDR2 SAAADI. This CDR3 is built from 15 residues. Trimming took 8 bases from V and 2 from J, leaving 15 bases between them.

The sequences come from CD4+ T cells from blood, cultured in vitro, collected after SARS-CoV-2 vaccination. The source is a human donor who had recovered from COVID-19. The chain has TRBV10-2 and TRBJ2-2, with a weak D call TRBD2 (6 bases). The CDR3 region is CASQRVGGNTGELFF. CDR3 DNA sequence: TGCGCCAGCCAGCGAGTGGGAGGAAACACCGGGGAGCTGTTTTTT.